A selection of T cell receptor beta chains follows, all from one sample in a study of metastatic and nonmetastatic thyroid tumors. TCRdb re-called clones from the PCR reads using MiXCR. This sample has around 30,000 clones; 4% to 5% occur once, and the top ten carry roughly a fifth. The sample consisted of blood. These receptors were collected from a female donor with papillary thyroid cancer or a benign thyroid nodule (not recorded which). Some clones in this sample may be carry-over from other donors' samples. CDR3s include the opening cysteine and the closing phenylalanine or tryptophan. D genes are given only for firm matches. Some rows mark clone size as missing; the rest say once, few, many or name a class of expanded clone.

d_gene	len	v_gene	abundance	j_gene	CDR3aa	CDR3nt
TRBD1	15	TRBV12-3/TRBV12-4	few	TRBJ2-2	CASSSGQGNTGELFF	TGTGCCAGCAGTTCGGGACAGGGAAACACCGGGGAGCTGTTTTTT
-	13	TRBV20-1	-	TRBJ1-2	CSASRGGGRGYTF	TGCAGTGCTAGCCGGGGGGGGGGGAGGGGCTACACCTTC
-	17	TRBV9	many	TRBJ2-1	CASSVGGWGSTYNEQFF	TGTGCCAGCAGCGTAGGGGGGTGGGGATCCACCTACAATGAGCAGTTCTTC
-	12	TRBV9	many	TRBJ2-2	CASSVVTGELFF	TGTGCCAGCAGCGTAGTCACCGGGGAGCTGTTTTTT
-	15	TRBV15	-	TRBJ1-4	CATSNRGGSGEKLFF	TGTGCCACCAGCAACCGGGGGGGGTCGGGTGAAAAACTGTTTTTT
-	13	TRBV5-1	many	TRBJ2-5	CASSFGIGETQYF	TGCGCCAGCAGCTTCGGGATCGGAGAGACCCAGTACTTC
-	12	TRBV28	medium-sized	TRBJ1-5	CASSFLGQPQHF	TGTGCCAGCAGTTTTCTAGGTCAGCCCCAGCATTTT
-	14	TRBV5-1	-	TRBJ2-7	CASSVSGDIYEQYF	TGCGCCAGCAGCGTGTCCGGGGACATCTACGAGCAGTACTTC
-	13	TRBV24-1	medium-sized	TRBJ1-1	CATSFGMNTEAFF	TGTGCCACCAGTTTTGGGATGAACACTGAAGCTTTCTTT
-	15	TRBV19	many	TRBJ1-2	CASSHRRAPSYGYTF	TGTGCCAGTAGTCACCGACGGGCCCCTAGCTATGGCTACACCTTC
-	14	TRBV5-4	-	TRBJ2-7	CASSQAGGRYEQYF	TGTGCCAGCAGTCAGGCAGGGGGGAGATACGAGCAGTACTTC
-	13	TRBV20-1	-	TRBJ1-1	CSATTRGALGAFF	TGCAGTGCTACCACTCGAGGAGCTCTGGGGGCTTTCTTT
-	14	TRBV28	many	TRBJ2-5	CASKPPSYQETQYF	TGTGCCAGCAAACCCCCAAGCTATCAAGAGACCCAGTACTTC
TRBD1	15	TRBV25-1	many	TRBJ1-6	CASSERRGRRSPLHF	TGTGCCAGCAGTGAAAGAAGGGGGCGAAGGTCACCCCTCCACTTT
-	13	TRBV3-1	many	TRBJ1-1	CASSHGGSTEAFF	TGTGCCAGCAGCCATGGGGGTAGCACTGAAGCTTTCTTT
-	12	TRBV6-1	-	TRBJ2-7	CASSETRWQKYF	TGTGCCAGCAGTGAGACAAGGTGGCAAAAGTACTTC
TRBD2	14	TRBV6-1	few	TRBJ2-7	CASRRGLADYEQYF	TGTGCCAGCAGGCGCGGACTAGCGGATTACGAGCAGTACTTC
TRBD2	12	TRBV20-1	many	TRBJ2-7	CSARTSGYEQYF	TGCAGTGCTAGGACTAGCGGCTACGAGCAGTACTTC
TRBD1	14	TRBV30	many	TRBJ2-7	CAWSFNRGPHEQYF	TGTGCCTGGAGTTTCAACAGGGGGCCCCACGAGCAGTACTTC